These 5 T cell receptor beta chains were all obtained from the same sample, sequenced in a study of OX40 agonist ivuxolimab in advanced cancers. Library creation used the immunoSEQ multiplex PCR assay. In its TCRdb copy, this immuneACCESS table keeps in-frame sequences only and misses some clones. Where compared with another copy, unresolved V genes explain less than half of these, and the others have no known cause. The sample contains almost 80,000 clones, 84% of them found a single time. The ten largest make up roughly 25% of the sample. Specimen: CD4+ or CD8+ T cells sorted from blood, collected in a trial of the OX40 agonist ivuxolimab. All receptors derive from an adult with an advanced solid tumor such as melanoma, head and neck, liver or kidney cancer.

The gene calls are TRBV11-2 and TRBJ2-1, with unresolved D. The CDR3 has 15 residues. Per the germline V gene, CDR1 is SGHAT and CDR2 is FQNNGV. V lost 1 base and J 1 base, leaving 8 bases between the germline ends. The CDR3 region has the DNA TGTGCCAGCAGCTTAGTGCGAAGATCCTACAATGAGCAGTTCTTC. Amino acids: CASSLVRRSYNEQFF.

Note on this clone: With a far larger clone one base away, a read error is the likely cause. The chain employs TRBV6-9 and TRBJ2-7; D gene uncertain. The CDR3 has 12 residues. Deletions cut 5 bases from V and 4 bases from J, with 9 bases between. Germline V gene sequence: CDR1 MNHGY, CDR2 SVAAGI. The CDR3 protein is CASSEAVYEQYF. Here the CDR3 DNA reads TGTGCCAGCAGTGAGGCCGTATACGAGCAGTACTTC.

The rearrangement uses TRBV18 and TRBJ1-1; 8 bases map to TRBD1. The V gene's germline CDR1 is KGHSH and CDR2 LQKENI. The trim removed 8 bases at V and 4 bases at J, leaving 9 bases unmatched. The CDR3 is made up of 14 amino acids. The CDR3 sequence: CASIPGQGGTEAFF. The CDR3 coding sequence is TGTGCCAGCATCCCCGGACAGGGAGGCACTGAAGCTTTCTTT.

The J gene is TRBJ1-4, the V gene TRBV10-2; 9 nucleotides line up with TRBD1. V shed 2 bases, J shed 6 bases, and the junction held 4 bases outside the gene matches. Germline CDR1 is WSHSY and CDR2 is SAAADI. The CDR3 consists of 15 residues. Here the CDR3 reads CASSERTGVDEKLFF. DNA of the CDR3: TGCGCCAGCAGTGAGAGGACAGGGGTTGATGAAAAACTGTTTTTT.

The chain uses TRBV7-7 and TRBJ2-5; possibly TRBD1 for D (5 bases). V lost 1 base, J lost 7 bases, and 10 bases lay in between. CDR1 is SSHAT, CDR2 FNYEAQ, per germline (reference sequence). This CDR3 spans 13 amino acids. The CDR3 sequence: CASSLEFQGTQYF. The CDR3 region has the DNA TGTGCCAGCAGCTTAGAGTTCCAGGGGACCCAGTACTTC.